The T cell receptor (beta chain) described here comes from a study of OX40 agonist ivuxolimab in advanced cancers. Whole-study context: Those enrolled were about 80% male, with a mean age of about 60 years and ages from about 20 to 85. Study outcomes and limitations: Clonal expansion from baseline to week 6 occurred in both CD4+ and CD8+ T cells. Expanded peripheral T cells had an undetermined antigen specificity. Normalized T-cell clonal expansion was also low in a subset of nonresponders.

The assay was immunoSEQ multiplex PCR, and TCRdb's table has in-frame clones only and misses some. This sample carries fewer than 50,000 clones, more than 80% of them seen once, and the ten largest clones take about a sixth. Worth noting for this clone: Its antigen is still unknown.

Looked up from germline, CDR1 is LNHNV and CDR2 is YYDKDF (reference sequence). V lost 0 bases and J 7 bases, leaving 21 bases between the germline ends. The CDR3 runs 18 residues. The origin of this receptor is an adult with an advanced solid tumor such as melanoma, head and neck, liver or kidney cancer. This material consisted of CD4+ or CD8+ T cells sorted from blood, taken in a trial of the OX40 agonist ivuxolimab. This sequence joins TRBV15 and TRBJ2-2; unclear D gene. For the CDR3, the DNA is TGTGCCACCAGCAGAGATCTCGTCGGTGGGCGTTCGAGCGGGGAGCTGTTTTTT. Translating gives CATSRDLVGGRSSGELFF.